The 2 T cell receptor beta chains in this list originate from one sample, sequenced in a study of radiation and T cells in renal cell carcinoma. Time point: baseline pretreatment blood. Specified treatment: 15 Gy SBRT to primary tumor, nephrectomy 4 weeks later. Repertoires were generated with immunoSEQ multiplex PCR, while TCRdb's copy carries only in-frame clones and drops some. The profile covers around 64,000 clones, with more than 60% appearing a single time and approximately 6.8% taken by the ten largest. The sequences come from blood, collected from a patient whose treatment included radiotherapy and nephrectomy. The receptors here all came from a man aged 60 to 69 with renal cell carcinoma.

This chain links TRBV5-6 with TRBJ1-6, with 9 nucleotides matching TRBD1. Losses at the gene ends were 3 bases for V and 2 bases for J; bases not matched to a gene: 3. The CDR3 contains 16 residues. Germline lookup yields CDR1 SGHDT and CDR2 YYEEEE. The CDR3 spells CASSYDRGTYNSPLHF. CDR3 coding DNA: TGTGCCAGCAGCTATGACAGGGGGACCTATAATTCACCCCTCCACTTT.

V usage is TRBV19 and J usage is TRBJ1-1; 7 nucleotides line up with TRBD1. Germline CDR1 LNHDA, CDR2 SQIVND (reference sequence). This CDR3 region has 14 residues. After removal of 4 bases from V and 4 bases from J, the junction contained 6 bases not matched to a gene. CDR3 coding DNA: TGTGCCAGTAGTACCCGACAGGGCGGCACTGAAGCTTTCTTT. The encoded protein is CASSTRQGGTEAFF. Supplemented by reference TRBV19 and TRBJ1-1, the full variable domain reads DGGITQSPKYLFRKEGQNVTLSCEQNLNHDAMYWYRQDPGQGLRLIYYSQIVNDFQKGDIAEGYSVSREKKESFPLTVTSAQKNPTAFYLCASSTRQGGTEAFFGQGTRLTVV.